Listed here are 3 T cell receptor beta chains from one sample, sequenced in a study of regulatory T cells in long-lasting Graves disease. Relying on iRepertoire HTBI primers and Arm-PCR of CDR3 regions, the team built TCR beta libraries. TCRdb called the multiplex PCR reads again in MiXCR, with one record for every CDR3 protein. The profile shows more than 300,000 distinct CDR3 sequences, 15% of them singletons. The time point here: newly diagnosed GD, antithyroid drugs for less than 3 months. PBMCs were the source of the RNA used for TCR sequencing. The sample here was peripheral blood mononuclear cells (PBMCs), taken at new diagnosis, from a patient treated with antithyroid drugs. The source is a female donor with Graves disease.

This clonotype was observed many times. CDR3 bases: TGTGCCAGCTCACGAGGGGTGTACCAAGAGACCCAGTACTTC. It specifies CASSRGVYQETQYF. The chain recombines TRBV18 with TRBJ2-5, with D perhaps being TRBD1 or TRBD2 (5 bases each). Germline CDR1 KGHSH, CDR2 LQKENI. The CDR3 sequence is 14 residues long. Trimming removed 4 bases from V and 0 bases from J, with 9 bases in between.

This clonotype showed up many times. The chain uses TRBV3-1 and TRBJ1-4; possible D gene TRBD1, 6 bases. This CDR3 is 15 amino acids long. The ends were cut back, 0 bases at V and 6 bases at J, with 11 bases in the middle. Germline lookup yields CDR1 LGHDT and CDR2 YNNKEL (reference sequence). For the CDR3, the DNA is TGTGCCAGCAGCCAAGATACCGGGGGCTATGAAAAACTGTTTTTT. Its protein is CASSQDTGGYEKLFF.

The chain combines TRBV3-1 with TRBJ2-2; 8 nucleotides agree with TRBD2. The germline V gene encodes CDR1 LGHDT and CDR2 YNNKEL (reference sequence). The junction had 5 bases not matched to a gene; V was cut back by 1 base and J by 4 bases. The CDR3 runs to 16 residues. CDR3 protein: CASSQGSGVVTGELFF. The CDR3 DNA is TGTGCCAGCAGCCAAGGTAGCGGGGTTGTCACCGGGGAGCTGTTTTTT.